Following are 21 T cell receptor beta chains from one sample sequenced in a study of breast tumors, draining lymph nodes, adjacent tissues. In TCRdb, the multiplex PCR reads were re-called with MiXCR into one record per CDR3 protein. This table holds about 20,000 distinct CDR3 sequences, more than 50% found once. Sequenced sample: breast tumor tissue. These receptors all come from a female donor with breast cancer. Some clones in this sample may be carry-over from other donors' samples.

The V gene is TRBV19, the J gene TRBJ1-5; tentative D call: TRBD1 (5 bases). With 3 bases removed from V and 4 bases from J, the gap between germline ends came to 10 bases. Germline CDR1 is LNHDA and CDR2 is SQIVND (reference sequence). The CDR3 spans 14 residues. CDR3 sequence (DNA): TGTGCCAGTAGTATCCGGGACCAAAATCAGCCCCAGCATTTT. It specifies CASSIRDQNQPQHF. The full variable domain, in which reference TRBV19 and TRBJ1-5 provide the parts outside the CDR3, is DGGITQSPKYLFRKEGQNVTLSCEQNLNHDAMYWYRQDPGQGLRLIYYSQIVNDFQKGDIAEGYSVSREKKESFPLTVTSAQKNPTAFYLCASSIRDQNQPQHFGDGTRLSIL.

This clonotype was seen at least ten times. This rearrangement joins TRBV15 to TRBJ1-2; D unresolved. V lost 1 base, J lost 4 bases, and 10 bases lay in between. The CDR3 consists of 14 residues. Per the germline V gene, CDR1 is LNHNV and CDR2 is YYDKDF (reference sequence). CDR3 amino acids: CATSRGSGLYGYTF. CDR3 sequence (DNA): TGTGCCACCAGCAGAGGTTCAGGCCTCTATGGCTACACCTTC.

This clonotype was counted ten times or more. The V and J genes are TRBV6-6 and TRBJ2-7, with a tentative D call TRBD1 (6 bases). Germline values: CDR1 MNHNY, CDR2 SVGAGI (reference sequence). The ends were cut back, 0 bases at V and 6 bases at J, with 18 bases in the middle. This CDR3 is 16 amino acids long. The CDR3 region has the DNA TGTGCCAGCAGTTACTCGACGTCAGGGGAGCGGCCCGAGCAGTACTTC. It is translated as CASSYSTSGERPEQYF.

This clonotype has just one count. This chain links TRBV20-1 with TRBJ2-5, with TRBD2 identical over 14 bases. The CDR3 runs 14 residues. Germline V gene lookup returns CDR1 DFQATT and CDR2 SNEGSKA (reference sequence). The V gene end was trimmed by 4 bases and the J gene end by 4 bases; junction bases not matched to a gene: 2. This CDR3 is CSAKTSGRGETQYF. The CDR3 nucleotides are TGCAGTGCTAAGACTAGCGGGAGGGGAGAGACCCAGTACTTC.

This clonotype was seen at least ten times. Since a much larger clone is just one base distant, this may be a read error. The rearrangement joins TRBV6-1 to TRBJ2-7; 8 bases are shared with TRBD1. V lost 5 bases to trimming and J lost 2 bases; unmatched junction nucleotides: 5. The CDR3 length is 14 residues. Germline V CDR1 and CDR2: MNHNS, SASEGT. As DNA, the CDR3 is TGTGCCAGCAGTCAAGGACAGGGTCCCTACGAGCAGTACTTC. Residues: CASSQGQGPYEQYF.

The chain couples TRBV24-1 to TRBJ1-4; D perhaps matches TRBD1 (5 bases). The CDR3 sequence is 12 residues long. The V gene's germline CDR1 is KGHDR and CDR2 SFDVKD. Trimming shortened V by 5 bases and J by 8 bases, and 8 bases separated the two germline ends. Written as DNA, the CDR3 is TGTGCCACCAGTGCGCAGGGAGAAAAACTGTTTTTT. Its protein is CATSAQGEKLFF.

V usage is TRBV2 and J usage is TRBJ1-4; D is unclear. The CDR3 totals 15 residues. The germline gives CDR1 SNHLY, CDR2 FYNNEI. V lost 2 bases, J lost 2 bases, and 9 bases lay in between. CDR3 sequence reads: CASSEPERTNEKLFF. DNA for the CDR3: TGTGCCAGCAGTGAACCTGAACGGACTAATGAAAAACTGTTTTTT. Filled out from reference TRBV2 and TRBJ1-4, the complete variable domain reads EPEVTQTPSHQVTQMGQEVILRCVPISNHLYFYWYRQILGQKVEFLVSFYNNEISEKSEIFDDQFSVERPDGSNFTLKIRSTKLEDSAMYFCASSEPERTNEKLFFGSGTQLSVL.

This clonotype was seen at least ten times. A much larger clone lies one base from this, so it may be a read error. V gene TRBV6-1 combines with J gene TRBJ1-5; D is unresolved. Germline V CDR1 and CDR2: MNHNS, SASEGT. The ends were cut back, 5 bases at V and 2 bases at J, with 13 bases in the middle. This CDR3 contains 15 residues. The CDR3 region has the DNA TGTGCCAGCAGTCCTCACCTCAGAGGCAATCAGCCCCAGCATTTT. It yields the protein CASSPHLRGNQPQHF.

Points on this clonotype: A single base separates this from a much larger clone, so it may be a read error. The CDR3 here is CASSYSGTGDNEQFF. The DNA of the CDR3 is TGTGCCAGCAGCTATAGCGGGACGGGAGACAATGAGCAGTTCTTC. This rearrangement joins TRBV5-4 to TRBJ2-1, with 8 bases lining up with TRBD2. Unmatched junction bases numbered 7, after V lost 3 bases and J lost 5 bases. The V gene's germline CDR1 is SGHNT and CDR2 YYREEE (reference sequence). The CDR3 length is 15 residues.

The V and J genes are TRBV24-1 and TRBJ2-5, with 7 bases identical to TRBD2. Germline-derived CDR1 and CDR2 are KGHDR and SFDVKD. This CDR3 comprises 16 residues. J lost 2 bases, V lost 1 base, and 6 bases had no gene match. This chain's CDR3 is CATSDFPRAGQETQYF. CDR3 bases: TGTGCCACCAGTGATTTTCCTCGAGCGGGGCAAGAGACCCAGTACTTC.

The chain carries TRBV20-1 and TRBJ2-1, with 12 nucleotides matching TRBD2. V shed 5 bases and J 3 bases; nucleotides not matched to a gene: 5. This CDR3 comprises 15 residues. CDR1 is DFQATT, CDR2 SNEGSKA, per germline (reference sequence). The CDR3, as DNA: TGCAGTGCTCTAGAACTAGCGGGAGGCTACAATGAGCAGTTCTTC. This encodes CSALELAGGYNEQFF.

This clonotype was picked up many times. A much larger clone lies a single base off, so this may be a read error. The genes are TRBV20-1 and TRBJ2-7, with D perhaps matching TRBD1 (6 bases). Looked up from germline, CDR1 is DFQATT and CDR2 is SNEGSKA (reference sequence). There are 14 residues in the CDR3. The CDR3 coding sequence is TGCAGTGCTAGAGGGACAGCCTCCTCCTCCGAGCAGTACTTC. The encoded protein is CSARGTASSSEQYF.

J is TRBJ2-1 and V is TRBV29-1; 9 nucleotides agree with TRBD1. The CDR3 runs 15 residues. V shed 7 bases and J 7 bases; nucleotides not matched to a gene: 14. The germline gives CDR1 SQVTM, CDR2 ANQGSEA. The CDR3 bases are TGCAGCGCCACTCCGGGACAGGGTAATTGGAATGAGCAGTTCTTC. Translating gives CSATPGQGNWNEQFF.

The chain is built from TRBV30 and TRBJ2-2; possibly TRBD1 for D (5 bases). V was cut by 1 base and J by 7 bases, with 13 bases left in between. The CDR3 loop spans 14 amino acids. Germline values: CDR1 GTSNPN, CDR2 SVGIG (reference sequence). The CDR3 nucleotides are TGTGCCTGGAGTGGAAGGGGAATCGTCGGGGAGCTGTTTTTT. Protein product: CAWSGRGIVGELFF.

This clonotype counts as medium-sized. The chain combines TRBV20-1 with TRBJ2-7; the D gene is possibly TRBD2 (6 bases). Germline V lookup: CDR1 DFQATT, CDR2 SNEGSKA (reference sequence). With 3 bases removed from V and 6 bases from J, the gap between germline ends came to 15 bases. The CDR3 extends over 13 amino acids. CDR3 DNA sequence: TGCAGTGCTAGTTCCCAGGTGGGGGGCGAGCAGTACTTC. It specifies CSASSQVGGEQYF.

The genes are TRBV2 and TRBJ2-7; perhaps TRBD1 as D (5 bases). Trimming left V 2 bases short and J 5 bases short, with 10 bases between. The CDR3 sequence is 13 residues long. CDR1 is SNHLY, CDR2 FYNNEI, per germline. CDR3 amino acids: CASSENLGDEQYF. The CDR3 nucleotides read TGTGCCAGCAGTGAAAATTTAGGGGACGAGCAGTACTTC.

This rearrangement joins TRBV5-4 to TRBJ1-2; D gene ambiguous. CDR3 size: 15 residues. CDR1 is SGHNT, CDR2 YYREEE, per germline (reference sequence). Trimming removed 4 bases from V and 1 base from J, with 14 bases in between. CDR3 coding DNA: TGTGCCAGCAGCGTACGTGGGGTGGGTAACTATGGCTACACCTTC. This encodes CASSVRGVGNYGYTF.

Worth noting for this clonotype: This likely comes from a read error, as the CDR3 has no conserved phenylalanine or tryptophan at its end. The chain carries TRBV6-1 and TRBJ2-2; TRBD2 matches at 8 bases. The CDR3 contains 16 residues. The J segment lost 4 bases and the V segment lost 7 bases, leaving 11 bases of the junction unmatched. Germline CDR1 and CDR2: MNHNS and SASEGT. The CDR3 is CASTTSGRYLTGELFL. CDR3 DNA: TGTGCCAGCACTACTAGCGGAAGATACCTCACCGGGGAGCTGTTTCTT.

V usage is TRBV12-5 and J usage is TRBJ2-3; possible D gene TRBD2, 7 bases. Germline CDR1 LGHNT, CDR2 FRNRAP. V was cut by 7 bases and J by 6 bases, with 17 bases left in between. There are 14 residues in the CDR3. CDR3 nucleotide sequence: TGTGCTAGTGCCCGCGGGGGCGGGCAGGATACGCAGTATTTT. Translation gives CASARGGGQDTQYF.

This clonotype showed up many times. This chain uses TRBV11-3 with TRBJ1-2; possible D gene TRBD1, 6 bases. V was shortened by 2 bases and J by 5 bases, with 15 bases between the two germline ends. CDR1 and CDR2 from the germline V gene are SGHNT and YENEEA. The CDR3 loop spans 15 amino acids. The CDR3 region is CASSLRGRGEYGYTF. The CDR3 nucleotides are TGTGCCAGCAGCTTACGGGGCAGGGGTGAATATGGCTACACCTTC.

This clonotype was counted many times. This may be a read error, as it is one base from a much larger clone. This rearrangement joins TRBV6-2 or TRBV6-3 to TRBJ1-2; D is unresolved. The CDR3 is 13 residues long. V was trimmed by 4 bases and J by 8 bases, leaving 14 bases between them. Germline V gives CDR1 MNHEY, CDR2 SVGEGT. CDR3 DNA: TGTGCCAGCAGTTCCTCGGCCGGGGTCGGCTACACCTTC. Protein: CASSSSAGVGYTF.